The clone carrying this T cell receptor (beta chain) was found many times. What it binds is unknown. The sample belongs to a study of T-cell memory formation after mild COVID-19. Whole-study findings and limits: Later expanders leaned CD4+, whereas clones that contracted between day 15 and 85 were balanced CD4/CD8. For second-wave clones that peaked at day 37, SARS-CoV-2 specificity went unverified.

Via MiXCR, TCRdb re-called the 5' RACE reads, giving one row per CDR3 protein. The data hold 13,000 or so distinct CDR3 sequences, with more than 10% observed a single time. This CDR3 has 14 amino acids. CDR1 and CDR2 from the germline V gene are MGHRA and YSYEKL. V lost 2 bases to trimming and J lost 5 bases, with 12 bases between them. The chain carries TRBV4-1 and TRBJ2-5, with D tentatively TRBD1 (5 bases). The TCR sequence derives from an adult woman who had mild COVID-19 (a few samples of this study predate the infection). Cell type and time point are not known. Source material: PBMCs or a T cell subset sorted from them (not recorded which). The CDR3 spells CASSQIAGIETQYF. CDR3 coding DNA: TGCGCCAGCAGCCAAATAGCAGGGATTGAGACCCAGTACTTC.